This T cell receptor (beta chain) is drawn from a study of T-cell reconstitution after alpha-beta-depleted transplantation in children. Per germline, CDR1 SNHLY and CDR2 FYNNEI. The CDR3 is made up of 12 amino acids. V shed 6 bases and J shed 7 bases, with 13 bases lying between them. Whole-study findings and limits: The authors attributed T-cell counts and diversity one year after transplant mostly to newly produced T cells.

Ten or more counts support this clonotype. Its antigen is undetermined. The library targeted TCRbeta and was prepared with unique molecular identifiers. TCRdb independently ran MiXCR on the PCR reads; one entry per CDR3 protein. The sample lists about 980,000 distinct CDR3 sequences, about 31% occurring once. Sequenced material: PBMCs, mostly from graft donor cells, taken 360 days after TCRalphabeta/CD19-depleted stem cell transplant. The chain carries TRBV2 and TRBJ2-7; perhaps TRBD2 as D (5 bases). The clonotype comes from a boy in the first two years of life who had a stem cell transplant for SCID, so the T cells may come from the graft donor. The CDR3 region has the DNA TGTGCCAGCAGGAGGGATCTGGGGGAGCAGTACTTC. Translated, it gives CASRRDLGEQYF.